This T cell receptor (beta chain) is drawn from a study of shared clonotypes between healthy human individuals. Findings and limits, study-wide: Of the naive CD4 clonotypes, roughly 5.2% were shared across a handful of donors. Among non-shared clonotypes, generation probabilities were lower than among those shared by all four donors.

Memory CD4+ cells were the fraction left after CD45RA+ naive selection. Comments on this clone: As yet, its antigen is unknown.

Data came from immunoSEQ multiplex PCR; TCRdb stores just in-frame clones and leaves some out. The sample has around 720,000 clones; about 80% are singletons. CDR1 and CDR2 (germline): MNHEY, SVGAGI. The CDR3 consists of 15 residues. The V and J ends lost 6 bases and 3 bases, in that order; junction bases with no gene match: 8. This TCR derives from a woman under 40 in good health. The source material was memory CD4+ T cells sorted from blood. Subset described: CD45RA-negative fraction. This chain joins TRBV6-5 and TRBJ1-5; 7 nucleotides match TRBD1. This CDR3 is CASSIDGTVNQPQHF. The CDR3 coding sequence is TGTGCCAGCAGCATCGATGGGACAGTCAATCAGCCCCAGCATTTT.